The source of this T cell receptor (beta chain) is a study of cytomegalovirus exposure and HLA in healthy donors (dated by TCRdb to 2016 to 2017). About the study as a whole: In an earlier analysis of 587 of the donors, 276 Gb of sequence data and some 120 million unique TCR beta sequences from about 179 million T cells were reported. About 320 gigabases of sequencing data and tens of millions of unique TCR sequences were included in an early release covering roughly 600 HLA-typed donors. Of the 300 to 450 genotyped donors, approximately 80% fell in the genetic ancestry cluster associated with self-reported Caucasian donors. The study aimed to test whether cataloging public T cell receptors could reveal signatures of past pathogen exposure. The study used immunosequencing to profile the T cell repertoires of approximately 650 subjects and linked those repertoires to cytomegalovirus serostatus. Along with the roughly 610-subject first cohort, a separate validation cohort of over a hundred different subjects was used. The study combined high-throughput TCR immunosequencing, statistical association of individual TCRs with disease status, and machine learning to predict cytomegalovirus infection status. A later analysis re-analyzed previously published TCR beta repertoires from roughly 690 donors and added high-resolution HLA genotyping to study TCR occurrence patterns. Rather than using new phenotypic data, the later analysis identified candidate immune exposures from TCR beta sequences and from how often those sequences occurred across donors. An earlier analysis of about 600 of the donors used high-throughput TCR beta sequencing to judge whether each TCR beta V gene segment behaved as functional or pseudogenic. Donor age, sex, ethnicity and CMV serostatus were collected together with the repertoire data. A later genetic analysis used genome-wide SNP genotypes for 398 of the 666 donors, treating that subset as a discovery cohort. Every repertoire in the discovery cohort had been generated on one and the same sequencing platform. HLA typing included class I and class II loci at four-digit resolution. The number of donors typed differed by locus, with roughly 629-640 for A, B, C, DRB1 and DQB1, roughly 520 for DQA1, 600 to 610 for DPA1, and approximately 470 for DPB1. Four to six DR-DQ haplotypes were handled as single units for association and clustering, since linkage in the cohort was strong. Across 300 to 400 genotyped donors of the cohort, an average of about 200,000 unique TCR beta nucleotide sequences per donor were sequenced, and approximately 19% of those sequences were non-productive.

Points the paper makes about the study in general: In a later genetic analysis, a missense DCLRE1C variant was associated with V-gene and J-gene trimming of TCR beta chains, and the association was replicated in an independent cohort. Specific HLA alleles were associated with roughly 16,000 TCR beta sequences at a false discovery rate of 0.05 in a later analysis. Because counts were too low, about 18 rarely observed V segments, including chromosome 9 orphons, were excluded from the earlier analysis of several hundred of the donors. According to a later genetic analysis, donors in an Asian-associated ancestry cluster had fewer N-insertions in productive TCRs than the approximately 670-donor mean. A later analysis reported that several top co-occurrence clusters appeared linked to parvovirus B19, influenza, CMV and Epstein-Barr virus. While some public TCRs were present in many individuals, most TCR sequences turned up only very rarely across donors. Most CMV-associated TCR beta chains appeared to be HLA-restricted in a later analysis, and the HLA associations seemed to be driven largely by CMV exposure. A cluster of highly shared sequence variants was judged likely to represent a technical artifact of the sequencing pipeline. Because some donors lacked HLA typing at each locus, the association tests relied only on the typed subset. The study listed around 160 TCR beta chains as associated with cytomegalovirus. The cohort was sequenced for TCR beta chains only, and without alpha or paired-chain data the features that could be detected were limited. In vitro tests confirmed that a few of the cytomegalovirus-associated TCR beta chains recognize cytomegalovirus antigens. According to the authors, the approach could potentially be generalized to other disease states and immunological phenotypes. Roughly uniform sequencing depth across donors was assumed in presence/absence analyses, although this assumption may not hold. Correlated functional status among segregating V segments might reflect linkage disequilibrium, but an unknown experimental factor could not be ruled out. In an earlier analysis of approximately 600 of the donors, most TCR beta V segments were observed in productive rearrangements about 90% or about 30% of the time, broadly matching IMGT annotations. When HLA alleles, especially DR and DQ, strongly co-occurred, attributing TCR associations to individual alleles was difficult. A later analysis found that HLA-associated TCR beta chains were more clonally expanded and had lower generation probabilities than equally common non-associated chains. For the cohort, immune exposure information was limited to CMV serostatus. A further reported finding was that TCR beta sequences accurately predicted the HLA-A and HLA-B alleles for most subjects in the first cohort. Some IMGT-functional V segments, including TRBV6-2 and TRBV6-3, could not be told apart with the 87-base-pair reads, so those segments were excluded. A later analysis found that TCR association rates varied across HLA loci, with DRB1 alleles showing the most associated TCRs and HLA-C alleles the fewest. The classifier was reported to diagnose cytomegalovirus status with high specificity and sensitivity in both the original and validation cohorts.

The library came from the immunoSEQ multiplex PCR assay. For the multiplex PCR, a mixture combining 60 forward primers for TCR Vbeta segments and 13 reverse primers for TCR Jbeta segments was used. The CDR3 region of rearranged TCR beta genes was amplified from genomic DNA with a multiplex PCR assay. The Illumina HiSeq System was used to sequence the amplified TCR beta libraries as 87-base-pair reads. Under the source paper's analysis protocol: Across the 670 or so repertoires, a later analysis counted some 80 million unique TCR beta chains, around 11 million of which were shared by at least two donors. To remove PCR and sequencing errors, raw reads were error-corrected and collapsed into unique sequences using a nearest-neighbor algorithm that merged closely related sequences. To assign V, D and J gene segments, CDR3 sequences were aligned to IMGT reference sequences. Each retained sequence needed at least a six-nucleotide match to both a V gene segment and a J gene segment. A rearrangement counted as productive if the CDR3 had no stop codons and remained in frame with V and J, and every other rearrangement counted as non-productive. CDR3 was defined by IMGT convention, running from the second conserved V-encoded cysteine to the conserved J-encoded phenylalanine. The earlier analysis of some 580 of the donors excluded any sequence lacking an unambiguous match to a single V gene segment. An earlier analysis of a few hundred of the donors called V segments functional above 56.7% productive rearrangements and segregating when the between-donor standard deviation exceeded 5%. A statistical classification framework was built for diagnosing cytomegalovirus status from the catalog of TCR beta chain sequences. A later analysis assigned V and J genes by comparing TCR nucleotide sequences with IMGT/GENE-DB human TR gene sequences. Using the TCRdist pipeline, a later analysis assigned CDR3 sequences along with most-parsimonious VDJ recombination scenarios. In a later analysis, each TCR beta chain was defined by its CDR3 amino acid sequence together with its V-gene family, and reads without a unique V-gene family were excluded. As a way to deal with suspected cross-contamination and a sequencing artifact, a later analysis dropped 640 or so nucleotide sequences that were highly shared and had low generation probability. For each public chain, a later analysis derived a clonal expansion index from normalized ranks of inferred template counts within each repertoire. In a later analysis, generation probabilities were computed using a VDJ recombination model fitted to out-of-frame rearrangements, and the results were checked against IGoR. A later analysis scored TCR-TCR, TCR-HLA and TCR-CMV co-occurrence with hypergeometric tests, applying a repertoire-size bias correction to TCR pairs. A later analysis estimated false discovery rates by permuting HLA or CMV assignments 20 times. In a later analysis, co-occurring TCRs were grouped using DBSCAN, and TCRdist sequence similarity was added for clustering within HLA-allele-positive subsets. For co-occurrence clustering, repertoires with fewer than 30,000 or more than 120,000 public chains were excluded, along with roughly 5 repertoires with anomalous nucleotide sharing. TCRdb took over this immuneACCESS table, retaining in-frame rearrangements with V and J assigned. Such tables are incomplete; in checked studies, under half of the missing clones stem from an unresolved V gene, and the remainder is unexplained. That table is the source of V, J and clone size, and D and trimming were worked out from the DNA. This sample holds around 130,000 clones; roughly four fifths were observed only once. The ten largest clones take up about 2.7% of the sample.

The germline ends are 9 bases apart after V is trimmed by 7 bases and J by 5 bases. The CDR3, from cysteine to phenylalanine, totals 11 residues. CDR3 DNA is the only sequence kept; it has 33 bases, read in frame from the first base. The cohort comprised some 730 healthy bone marrow donors. All cohort members were sampled while nominally healthy, although unrecorded immune exposures were likely present. The donor was CMV seropositive and belonged to the group of some 290 seropositive cohort members. Every donor gave a peripheral blood sample, and the peripheral blood mononuclear cells from that sample were used for TCR beta sequencing. The Qiagen DNeasy Blood Extraction Kit was used to extract genomic DNA from the blood cell samples. This clone turned up a few times. No antigen is known for it. No base quality information exists; no much larger clone differs at one position.

Sequencing input: PBMCs. Recombination linked TRBV23-1 to TRBJ2-7, with a weak D call of TRBD1 (6 bases match). TRBV23-1 falls under the ORF class, with uncertain function. The TCR sequence derives from a woman in her thirties or forties in good health and CMV-seropositive. The CDR3 sequence is CASIQGHEQYF. The DNA sequence is given as TGCGCCAGCATACAGGGCCACGAGCAGTACTTC.